This entry concerns a single T cell receptor (beta chain). Antigen unknown. Different DNA sequences within this sample yield the same CDR3. The data were obtained in a study of shared clonotypes between healthy human individuals. Study as a whole: The donors, a couple of women and three men, were aged 18 to 49. Study-wide results and caveats: Rarefaction showed that sequencing of sorted subsets was incomplete (despite large depth). On the whole, naive subsets had larger estimated richness than memory subsets had.

CDR3 size: 13 residues. Germline V gene lookup returns CDR1 SEHNR and CDR2 FQNEAQ (reference sequence). Deletions cut 2 bases from V and 1 base from J, with 5 bases between. The data were produced by immunoSEQ multiplex PCR, yet TCRdb's version contains in-frame clones alone and is incomplete. This table has around 1.5 million clones, 95% to 99% appearing once. In the CD4+ fraction, cells were divided into CD45RA+ naive and CD45RA-negative memory subsets. Sequenced material: naive CD4+ T cells sorted from blood. Subset defined: CD45RA+ positively selected. This chain connects TRBV7-9 to TRBJ1-1; no clear D gene. The receptor comes from a young man in good health. The chain's CDR3 is CASSLQRNTEAFF. The CDR3 region has the DNA TGTGCCAGCAGCTTACAGCGGAACACTGAAGCTTTCTTT.